A single sample gave rise to the 10 T cell receptor beta chains below, sequenced in a study of CD8 T cells in Susac syndrome. RNA amounts of about 0.5 to 1 ug underwent reverse transcription with random hexamers. TCRdb redid the calling of the immunoSEQ multiplex PCR reads with MiXCR, one entry per CDR3 protein. The data contain some 300,000 distinct CDR3 sequences, 70% to 90% of them singletons. The sequencing input was CD8+ T cells from PBMCs. Receptors originate from a human donor with multiple sclerosis.

The genes are TRBV5-1 and TRBJ2-5; 10 positions match TRBD1. The CDR3 covers 16 residues. The V and J ends lost 4 bases and 0 bases, in that order; junction bases with no gene match: 6. Germline lookup yields CDR1 SGHRS and CDR2 YFSETQ. The CDR3 loop reads CASSGMDRGNQETQYF. The CDR3 coding sequence is TGCGCCAGCAGCGGAATGGACAGGGGGAACCAAGAGACCCAGTACTTC.

The DNA of the CDR3 is TGCGCCAGCAGCCCTACAAGCCCGGAGGCTGTGTACAATGAGCAGTTCTTC. It codes for CASSPTSPEAVYNEQFF. The V call is TRBV4-3, the J call TRBJ2-1; D is possibly TRBD2 (5 bases). V lost 4 bases and J 4 bases, leaving 20 bases between the germline ends. Germline V gene lookup returns CDR1 LGHNA and CDR2 YSLEER. CDR3 length: 17 amino acids.

The chain combines TRBV4-3 with TRBJ2-5; D might be TRBD1 or TRBD2, each matching 5 bases. V was pared by 0 bases and J by 7 bases, with 21 bases between. Germline loops: CDR1 LGHNA, CDR2 YSLEER. CDR3 length: 17 amino acids. The CDR3 loop reads CASSQDVTRGLFVTQYF. CDR3 nucleotide sequence: TGCGCCAGCAGCCAAGATGTCACACGGGGCTTATTCGTGACCCAGTACTTC.

The chain has TRBV7-9 and TRBJ1-2; D unresolved. The V gene lost 1 base and the J gene lost 2 bases, with 14 bases spanning the gap. Germline CDR1 SEHNR, CDR2 FQNEAQ (reference sequence). This CDR3 has 16 amino acids. The CDR3 DNA follows: TGTGCCAGCAGCTTAGAGGGCTTCAGTCCGAACTATGGCTACACCTTC. This gives the protein CASSLEGFSPNYGYTF.

This rearrangement joins TRBV19 to TRBJ2-2, with D uncertain. CDR3 length: 13 amino acids. Trimming shortened V by 5 bases and J by 1 base, and 5 bases separated the two germline ends. Germline-derived CDR1 and CDR2 are LNHDA and SQIVND (reference sequence). For the CDR3, the DNA is TGTGCCAGTAGTGCGTGGAACACCGGGGAGCTGTTTTTT. Protein sequence: CASSAWNTGELFF.

This chain connects TRBV6-2 or TRBV6-3 to TRBJ2-1; possibly TRBD1 for D (5 bases). In germline, CDR1 is MNHEY, CDR2 SVGEGT. V was shortened by 5 bases and J by 9 bases, with 8 bases between the two germline ends. The CDR3 runs to 11 residues. CDR3 sequence (DNA): TGTGCCAGCAGTGCAGGGATTGAGCAGTTCTTC. Its protein is CASSAGIEQFF.

V usage is TRBV4-1 and J usage is TRBJ2-2, with D perhaps matching TRBD1 or TRBD2 (6 bases each). Germline V gene lookup returns CDR1 MGHRA and CDR2 YSYEKL. V shed 4 bases and J shed 1 base, with 19 bases lying between them. This CDR3 spans 18 amino acids. The CDR3 sequence: CASSPTGQISGNTGELFF. CDR3 nucleotide sequence: TGCGCCAGCAGCCCGACTGGACAGATTAGCGGGAACACCGGGGAGCTGTTTTTT.

V gene TRBV14 combines with J gene TRBJ2-1; TRBD2 agrees at 10 bases. V dropped 3 bases and J dropped 1; count of bases not matched to a gene: 6. The CDR3 totals 17 residues. The germline CDR1 and CDR2 sequences are SGHDN and FVKESK. The DNA of the CDR3 is TGTGCCAGCAGCCAGCCGGGACTAGCGCCGTCCTACAATGAGCAGTTCTTC. Translated: CASSQPGLAPSYNEQFF.

The rearrangement uses TRBV29-1 and TRBJ2-3; D ambiguous. The germline V gene has CDR1 SQVTM and CDR2 ANQGSEA. This CDR3 is built from 13 residues. V lost 3 bases and J lost 4, with 11 bases in between. The DNA for the CDR3 is TGCAGCGTTGAGTTGCGGTTGGCAGATACGCAGTATTTT. Amino acid sequence: CSVELRLADTQYF.

V is TRBV11-1 and J is TRBJ2-5; 9 bases agree with TRBD2. Losses at the gene ends were 5 bases for V and 1 base for J; bases not matched to a gene: 5. CDR3 size: 15 residues. Germline CDR1 reads SGHAT; CDR2 reads FQDESV (reference sequence). The CDR3 sequence: CASSPALAGQETQYF. In DNA form, the CDR3 reads TGTGCCAGCAGCCCAGCACTAGCGGGCCAAGAGACCCAGTACTTC.